This is a list of T cell receptor beta chains from one sample in a study of tumor and adjacent non-tumor tissue in lung cancer. TCRdb re-called the multiplex PCR reads through MiXCR, storing one row per CDR3 protein. The data contain about 200,000 distinct CDR3 sequences, over 55% of them singletons. What was sequenced was lung tumor tissue. These receptors all stem from a man aged 55 to 70 with non-small cell lung cancer. The CDR3 runs from the conserved cysteine through the conserved F or W. Fields, in order: CDR3 length, D gene, clone size, J gene, V gene, CDR3 protein, CDR3 DNA. A D gene is named only where the DNA matches it firmly. Rows may omit the clone size; those that give it use once, few, many or a size class.

>17|TRBD2|NA|TRBJ2-1|TRBV11-2
CSSSFFGTSGTYNEQFF
TGTTCCAGCAGCTTCTTCGGGACTAGCGGAACTTACAATGAGCAGTTTTTC
>16|NA|NA|TRBJ2-7|TRBV20-1
CSAIGSRRPKIYEQYF
TGCAGTGCTATAGGATCTAGAAGACCAAAAATCTACGAGCAGTACTTC
>17|NA|once|TRBJ1-1|TRBV4-3
CASSQDVPGGSGTEAFF
TGCGCCAGTAGCCAAGACGTTCCGGGGGGTTCGGGCACAGAAGCTTTCTTT
>16|NA|NA|TRBJ2-2|TRBV5-5
CASSMGRGAVTGDLFF
TGTGCCAGCAGCATGGGAAGGGGCGCGGTCACCGGGGATCTGTTTTTT
>15|TRBD1|NA|TRBJ2-7|TRBV20-1
CSARDPDRGFIEQYF
TGCAGTGCTAGGGATCCCGACAGGGGCTTCATCGAGCAGTACTTC
>14|NA|NA|TRBJ1-2|TRBV6-5
CASSPSQVSYGYTF
TGTGCCAGCAGCCCCAGCCAGGTGTCCTATGGCTATACCTTC
>14|NA|NA|TRBJ2-7|TRBV4-1
CVSSPSGGGYEQYF
TGCGTCAGCAGCCCATCAGGGGGGGGCTACGAGCAGTACTTC
>13|NA|NA|TRBJ2-2|TRBV6-2/TRBV6-3
CVSSCRDTGELFF
TGTGTCAGCAGTTGTCGGGACACCGGGGAGCTGTTTTTT
>13|NA|NA|TRBJ2-3|TRBV5-4
CASSPSRMDTQYF
TGTGCCAGCAGCCCATCAAGGATGGATACGCAGTATTTT
>21|TRBD2|NA|TRBJ2-2|TRBV11-2
CASSLSGTSGRAPGRPGELFF
TGTGCCAGCAGCTTAAGTGGGACTAGCGGGAGGGCCCCCGGACGGCCCGGGGAGCTGTTTTTT
>14|NA|NA|TRBJ2-5|TRBV11-2
CASSPTTDQETQYF
TGTGCCAGCAGCCCCACGACGGACCAGGAGACCCAATACTTC
>16|NA|NA|TRBJ1-6|TRBV6-1
CASMIGWSSYNSSLHF
TGTGCCAGCATGATAGGGTGGAGCTCCTATAATTCATCCCTCCACTTT
>16|TRBD1|NA|TRBJ1-5|TRBV18
CASSSGSRGDNQPKHF
TGTGCCAGCTCATCGGGGTCCAGGGGGGACAATCAGCCCAAGCATTTT
>12|NA|NA|TRBJ2-3|TRBV29-1
CSIHLITNTQYF
TGCAGCATCCACTTGATCACAAATACGCAGTATTTT
>13|TRBD1|NA|TRBJ1-5|TRBV20-1
CSVRIQGDQPQHF
TGCAGTGTTAGAATACAGGGGGACCAGCCCCAGCATTTT
>12|TRBD1|NA|TRBJ1-1|TRBV6-5
CACRGGPTEAFF
TGTGCCTGCAGGGGGGGTCCCACCGAAGCTTTCTTT
>18|TRBD2|NA|TRBJ2-1|TRBV20-1
CSVPSPGLAGGSYNEQFF
TGCAGTGTTCCCTCTCCGGGACTAGCGGGAGGTTCCTACAATGAGCAGTTTTTC
>13|TRBD1|many|TRBJ2-5|TRBV11-1
CASSPGQVETQYF
TGTGCCAGCAGCCCGGGACAGGTAGAGACCCAGTACTTC
>16|NA|many|TRBJ2-5|TRBV5-1
CASSLGTSFAQETQYF
TGCGCCAGCAGCTTGGGAACTAGTTTTGCCCAAGAGACCCAGTACTTC
>15|TRBD2|many|TRBJ2-1|TRBV5-1
CASSLGALAGGAEFF
TGCGCCAGCAGCTTGGGGGCACTAGCGGGGGGAGCCGAGTTCTTC
>17|TRBD1|NA|TRBJ1-5|TRBV20-1
CSASAVGQEKGNQPHHF
TGCAGTGCTAGCGCCGTGGGACAGGAGAAGGGGAATCAGCCCCACCATTTT
>16|NA|NA|TRBJ2-7|TRBV11-1
CVSSLVIRVNSYEQYF
TGTGTCAGCAGCTTAGTGATTCGTGTCAACTCCTACGAGCAGTACTTC
>13|NA|NA|TRBJ1-1|TRBV12-3/TRBV12-4
CASSLQGNAEAFF
TGTGCCAGCAGTCTTCAGGGGAACGCTGAAGCTTTCTTT
>15|NA|NA|TRBJ1-6|TRBV11-2
CASSLESGLDPPLHF
TGTGCCAGCAGCTTAGAGTCGGGGCTCGATCCACCCCTCCACTTT
>14|NA|few|TRBJ2-3|TRBV4-1
CASSQKGGRDTQYF
TGCGCCAGCAGCCAAAAGGGCGGCAGAGATACGCAGTATTTT
>15|NA|NA|TRBJ2-3|TRBV20-1
CSARVPAMSTDTQYF
TGCAGTGCTAGAGTGCCTGCCATGAGCACAGATACGCAGTATTTT